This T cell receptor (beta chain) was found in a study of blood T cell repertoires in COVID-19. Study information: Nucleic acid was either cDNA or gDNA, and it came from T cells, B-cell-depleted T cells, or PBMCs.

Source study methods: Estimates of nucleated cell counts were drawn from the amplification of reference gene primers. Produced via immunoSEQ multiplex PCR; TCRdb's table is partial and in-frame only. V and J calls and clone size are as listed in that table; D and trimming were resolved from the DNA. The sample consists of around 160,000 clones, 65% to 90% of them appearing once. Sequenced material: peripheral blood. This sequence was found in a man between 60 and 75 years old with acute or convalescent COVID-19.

The CDR3 region has the DNA TGTGCCAGCAGAAAACTACCGGGAGAGCAGTACTTC. Translated: CASRKLPGEQYF. The rearrangement uses TRBV28 and TRBJ2-7, with a possible D match to TRBD2 (5 bases). CDR3 length: 12 residues. Per the germline V gene, CDR1 is MDHEN and CDR2 is SYDVKM. Trimming removed 6 bases at V and 7 bases at J, with 13 bases between.